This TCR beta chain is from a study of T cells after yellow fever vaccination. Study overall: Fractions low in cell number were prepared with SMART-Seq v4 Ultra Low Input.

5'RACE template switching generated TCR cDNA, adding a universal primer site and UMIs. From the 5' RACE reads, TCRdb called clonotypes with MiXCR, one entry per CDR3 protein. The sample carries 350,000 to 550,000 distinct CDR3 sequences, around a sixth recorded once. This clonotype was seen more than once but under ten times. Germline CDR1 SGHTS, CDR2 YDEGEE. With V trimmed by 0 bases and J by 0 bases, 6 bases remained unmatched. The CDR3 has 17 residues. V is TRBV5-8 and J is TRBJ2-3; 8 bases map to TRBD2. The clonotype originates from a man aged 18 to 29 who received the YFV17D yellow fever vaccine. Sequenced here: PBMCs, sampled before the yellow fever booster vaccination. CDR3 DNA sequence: TGTGCCAGCAGCTTGGCCATGGCGGGGGGCAGCACAGATACGCAGTATTTT. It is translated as CASSLAMAGGSTDTQYF.